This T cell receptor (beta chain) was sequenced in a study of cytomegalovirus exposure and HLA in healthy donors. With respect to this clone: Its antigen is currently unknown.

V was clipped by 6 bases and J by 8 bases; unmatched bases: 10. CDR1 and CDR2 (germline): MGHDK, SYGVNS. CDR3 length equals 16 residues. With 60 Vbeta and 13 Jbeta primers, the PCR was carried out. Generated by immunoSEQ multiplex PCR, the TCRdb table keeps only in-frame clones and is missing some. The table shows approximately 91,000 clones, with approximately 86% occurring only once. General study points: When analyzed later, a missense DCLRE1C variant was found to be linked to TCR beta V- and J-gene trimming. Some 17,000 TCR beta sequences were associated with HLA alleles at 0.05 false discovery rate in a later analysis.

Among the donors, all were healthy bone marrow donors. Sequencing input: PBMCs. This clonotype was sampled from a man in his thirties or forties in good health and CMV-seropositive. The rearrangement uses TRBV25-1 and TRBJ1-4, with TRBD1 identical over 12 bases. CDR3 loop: CASRAGTGGQWEKLFF. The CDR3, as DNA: TGTGCCAGCAGAGCAGGGACAGGGGGCCAGTGGGAAAAACTGTTTTTT.